Listed here are 30 T cell receptor beta chains from one sample, sequenced in a study of blood T cells in healthy people across ages. Sample-barcoded 5' priming and a J-beta primer mix drove a second PCR of about 6 to 12 cycles. TCRdb itself ran the 5' RACE reads through MiXCR, one entry per CDR3 protein. This table has 1.6 million or so distinct CDR3 sequences, approximately 32% appearing once. Material: blood. Receptors originate from a woman aged 25 to 39 in good health.

This clonotype was picked up a small number of times. V is TRBV20-1 and J is TRBJ2-7; 7 bases fit TRBD2. CDR1 and CDR2 (germline): DFQATT, SNEGSKA (reference sequence). V shed 6 bases and J 2 bases; nucleotides not matched to a gene: 10. The CDR3 is 14 residues long. CDR3 nucleotide sequence: TGCAGTGCGACCCTCGGCCTAGCGGCCTACGAGCAGTACTTC. The encoded protein is CSATLGLAAYEQYF.

This clonotype was detected a few times. The V gene is TRBV3-1, the J gene TRBJ2-1; D is uncertain. Germline CDR1 LGHDT, CDR2 YNNKEL (reference sequence). Trimming left V 0 bases short and J 5 bases short, with 8 bases between. There are 14 residues in the CDR3. The CDR3 here is CASSQDPANNEQFF. CDR3 bases: TGTGCCAGCAGCCAAGATCCGGCAAACAATGAGCAGTTCTTC.

The rearrangement uses TRBV7-6 and TRBJ1-1, with a tentative D call TRBD1 (5 bases). CDR1 is SGHVS and CDR2 is FNYEAQ in the germline V gene. The CDR3 consists of 14 residues. V lost 0 bases to trimming and J lost 10 bases, with 15 bases between them. CDR3 DNA: TGTGCCAGCAGCTTAGCAGGGCAGGGTGCTCGAGCTTTCTTT. Its protein product is CASSLAGQGARAFF.

This sequence joins TRBV25-1 and TRBJ2-5; D unclear. Germline V gives CDR1 MGHDK, CDR2 SYGVNS. V gave up 0 bases and J gave up 2 bases, with 7 bases separating them. There are 14 residues in the CDR3. The CDR3 DNA reads as TGTGCCAGCAGTGAATATGAGCAGCAAGAGACCCAGTACTTC. Translating it yields CASSEYEQQETQYF.

This clonotype was detected a few times. V gene TRBV20-1 combines with J gene TRBJ2-7, with 9 bases identical to TRBD2. The CDR3 totals 15 residues. V was pared by 5 bases and J by 2 bases, with 10 bases of the junction left unmatched. CDR1 and CDR2 (germline): DFQATT, SNEGSKA (reference sequence). The CDR3 spells CSARSFSGRAYEQYF. Written as DNA, the CDR3 is TGCAGTGCTCGTTCTTTTAGCGGGAGAGCCTACGAGCAGTACTTC.

J is TRBJ2-1 and V is TRBV7-3, with 11 bases identical to TRBD2. Trimming took 3 bases from V and 5 from J; bases not matched to a gene: 3. Germline values: CDR1 SGHTA, CDR2 FQGTGA. The CDR3 extends over 15 amino acids. The CDR3 loop reads CASSFASGGNNEQFF. CDR3 DNA sequence: TGTGCCAGCAGCTTCGCTAGCGGGGGGAACAATGAGCAGTTCTTC.

This rearrangement joins TRBV18 to TRBJ1-3; D gene uncertain. The CDR3 runs to 13 residues. Trimming removed 6 bases from V and 6 bases from J, with 12 bases in between. CDR1 and CDR2 (germline): KGHSH, LQKENI. CDR3: CASSPGGTNTIYF. In nucleotides, the CDR3 is TGTGCCAGCTCCCCGGGAGGCACAAACACCATATATTTT.

This clonotype has a handful of counts. V and J are TRBV7-9 and TRBJ2-5, with TRBD2 matching 7 bases. The J call may be mistaken, given a closer DNA end match to TRBJ2-7. CDR1 and CDR2 from the germline V gene are SEHNR and FQNEAQ (reference sequence). This CDR3 comprises 14 residues. CDR3 in DNA: TGTGCCAGCAGCTTAGAAGATTGGGGGGGCGAGCAGTACTTC. It yields the protein CASSLEDWGGEQYF.

This clonotype was seen many times. The chain is built from TRBV3-1 and TRBJ2-1; a weak D match, TRBD2 (5 bases). Germline V gene lookup returns CDR1 LGHDT and CDR2 YNNKEL (reference sequence). The CDR3 is made up of 15 amino acids. V lost 4 bases to trimming and J lost 2 bases, with 12 bases between them. In DNA form, the CDR3 reads TGTGCCAGCAGCCTCGGGTTCGGGACCTACAATGAGCAGTTCTTC. Amino acid sequence: CASSLGFGTYNEQFF.

Regarding this clonotype: At one boundary the junction diverges from the germline segment, which might be a read error. V gene TRBV25-1 combines with J gene TRBJ2-5; either TRBD1 or TRBD2 may supply D (5 bases each). The CDR3 consists of 12 residues. The germline gives CDR1 MGHDK, CDR2 SYGVNS. CDR3 residues: CACSEGMDPQYF. The CDR3 DNA reads as TGTGCCTGCAGTGAGGGGATGGATCCCCAGTACTTC. Based on the CDR3 plus reference TRBV25-1 and TRBJ2-5, the full variable domain is EADIYQTPRYLVIGTGKKITLECSQTMGHDKMYWYQQDPGMELHLIHYSYGVNSTEKGDLSSESTVSRIRTEHFPLTLESARPSHTSQYLCACSEGMDPQYFGPGTRLLVL.

The sample holds a few counts of this clonotype. The V and J genes are TRBV2 and TRBJ2-5, with 7 bases matching TRBD1. The J call is uncertain, as TRBJ2-7 better fits the DNA end. The CDR3 has 10 residues. Germline CDR1 SNHLY, CDR2 FYNNEI. CDR3 residues: CASYRGEQYF. The CDR3 DNA reads TGTGCCAGTTACAGGGGCGAGCAGTACTTC.

This clonotype has a handful of counts. This sequence joins TRBV12-3 or TRBV12-4 and TRBJ2-6, with D hard to call. CDR3 length equals 14 residues. V lost 1 base and J 4 bases, leaving 5 bases between the germline ends. Here the CDR3 reads CASSLVGGANVLTF. CDR3 nucleotide sequence: TGTGCCAGCAGTTTAGTGGGCGGGGCCAACGTCCTGACTTTC.

This clonotype was seen a handful of times. V and J are TRBV27 and TRBJ1-2, with 8 nucleotides matching TRBD1. V lost 4 bases to trimming and J lost 4 bases; unmatched junction nucleotides: 8. The CDR3 consists of 15 residues. Germline values: CDR1 MNHEY, CDR2 SMNVEV (reference sequence). The CDR3: CASSSGTGGIYGYTF. The CDR3 region has the DNA TGTGCCAGCAGTTCTGGAACAGGGGGGATCTATGGCTACACCTTC.

This chain uses TRBV6-1 with TRBJ2-5; tentatively, D is TRBD2 (6 bases). CDR3 length equals 18 residues. Between the trimmed V and J ends, which lost 5 bases and 4 bases, there was a span of 26 bases. Germline assignment: CDR1 MNHNS and CDR2 SASEGT. The DNA of the CDR3 is TGTGCCAGCAGTACGGATGCTCGTGGGGGACTCTTCTTAGAGACCCAGTACTTC. It translates to CASSTDARGGLFLETQYF.

This clonotype was seen only a few times. The gene calls are TRBV2 and TRBJ2-5; the match to TRBD2 covers 10 bases. The CDR3 sequence is 15 residues long. Germline V CDR1 and CDR2: SNHLY, FYNNEI. J was trimmed by 0 bases and V by 7 bases; bases with no gene match: 5. The CDR3 coding sequence is TGTGCCAGCACAAGTCTAGCGGGGGACCAAGAGACCCAGTACTTC. Its protein is CASTSLAGDQETQYF.

The chain employs TRBV5-1 and TRBJ2-1, with TRBD2 identical over 8 bases. The CDR3 is 14 amino acids. Germline assignment: CDR1 SGHRS and CDR2 YFSETQ. V lost 5 bases to trimming and J lost 3 bases; unmatched junction nucleotides: 4. CDR3 in amino acids: CASRAGADYNEQFF. For the CDR3, the DNA is TGCGCCAGCAGAGCGGGAGCCGACTACAATGAGCAGTTCTTC. The full variable domain, with the rest looked up from reference TRBV5-1 and TRBJ2-1, is KAGVTQTPRYLIKTRGQQVTLSCSPISGHRSVSWYQQTPGQGLQFLFEYFSETQRNKGNFPGRFSGRQFSNSRSEMNVSTLELGDSALYLCASRAGADYNEQFFGPGTRLTVL.

On this clonotype: Since a much larger clone is just one base distant, this may be a read error. This sequence joins TRBV29-1 and TRBJ2-7; 10 nucleotides align to TRBD2. Germline CDR1 SQVTM, CDR2 ANQGSEA. The CDR3 loop spans 11 amino acids. CDR3 amino acids: CSASGSYVQYF. The DNA for the CDR3 is TGCAGCGCTAGCGGGAGTTACGTGCAGTACTTC.

This clonotype was counted only a few times. This chain joins TRBV24-1 and TRBJ1-5, with unresolved D. Looked up from germline, CDR1 is KGHDR and CDR2 is SFDVKD. V dropped 1 base and J dropped 4 bases, with 7 bases sitting between them. This CDR3 comprises 14 residues. The CDR3 DNA follows: TGTGCCACCAGTGATTTTTCGGGTAATCAGCCCCAGCATTTT. Its protein is CATSDFSGNQPQHF.

This chain connects TRBV11-3 to TRBJ2-4; D is undetermined. The CDR3 has 13 residues. The germline CDR1 and CDR2 sequences are SGHNT and YENEEA. The V gene lost 0 bases and the J gene lost 6 bases, with 6 bases spanning the gap. As DNA, the CDR3 is TGTGCCAGCAGCTTAGATCGGATAAACATTCAGTACTTC. Amino acid sequence: CASSLDRINIQYF.

The gene calls are TRBV6-6 and TRBJ2-7; 8 bases map to TRBD1. Germline loops: CDR1 MNHNY, CDR2 SVGAGI (reference sequence). V dropped 6 bases and J dropped 1; count of bases not matched to a gene: 8. This CDR3 comprises 15 residues. CDR3 protein: CASRGGTGFSYEQYF. The CDR3 coding sequence is TGTGCCAGCAGGGGCGGGACAGGCTTTTCCTACGAGCAGTACTTC.

This clonotype was counted a few times. Here the CDR3 DNA reads TGTGCCAGCAGCCAAGATCTGGATCTCGTGGGAGCGCAGGACTATGGCTACACCTTC. Translation: CASSQDLDLVGAQDYGYTF. This sequence joins TRBV4-2 and TRBJ1-2, with D uncertain. V was cut by 0 bases and J by 3 bases, with 23 bases left in between. The germline V gene has CDR1 LGHNA and CDR2 YNFKEQ. The CDR3 runs 19 residues.

This clonotype was seen a handful of times. J is TRBJ1-3 and V is TRBV7-9, with D hard to call. The V gene lost 2 bases and the J gene lost 2 bases, with 4 bases spanning the gap. Germline CDR1 is SEHNR and CDR2 is FQNEAQ (reference sequence). The CDR3 length is 13 residues. The CDR3 DNA reads as TGTGCCAGCAGCTTAAGGGCTGGAAACACCATATATTTT. Protein product: CASSLRAGNTIYF.

On this clonotype: An end of the junction does not agree with germline; a read error may underlie this. V is TRBV5-1 and J is TRBJ1-1, with 9 bases aligning to TRBD1. The CDR3 is 15 amino acids. Looked up from germline, CDR1 is SGHRS and CDR2 is YFSETQ. The chain's CDR3 is CAGSLAQGAGTEAFF. DNA of the CDR3: TGCGCCGGCAGCTTGGCACAGGGGGCTGGCACTGAAGCTTTCTTT.

This clonotype was counted many times. This chain connects TRBV4-1 to TRBJ2-1; 11 nucleotides match TRBD2. The CDR3 sequence is 15 residues long. CDR1 and CDR2 (germline): MGHRA, YSYEKL. With 1 base clipped from V and 4 bases from J, the junction kept 0 bases outside the gene matches. The CDR3: CASSQVAGGYNEQFF. In DNA form, the CDR3 reads TGCGCCAGCAGCCAAGTAGCGGGGGGGTACAATGAGCAGTTCTTC.

This clonotype has a handful of counts. The chain employs TRBV20-1 and TRBJ1-4; D remains ambiguous. Germline V gene sequence: CDR1 DFQATT, CDR2 SNEGSKA (reference sequence). The V and J ends lost 2 bases and 8 bases respectively, with 9 bases between them. The CDR3 totals 12 residues. In nucleotides, the CDR3 is TGCAGTGCTAGACTGATCCTAGAAAAACTGTTTTTT. It is translated as CSARLILEKLFF.

The V call is TRBV4-1, the J call TRBJ2-7, with 9 nucleotides matching TRBD2. V gave up 0 bases and J gave up 0 bases; unmatched junction bases: 3. CDR1 MGHRA and CDR2 YSYEKL come from the germline V gene. This CDR3 comprises 16 residues. CDR3 residues: CASSQDPGLASYEQYF. CDR3 in DNA: TGCGCCAGCAGCCAAGATCCGGGACTAGCCTCCTACGAGCAGTACTTC.

This chain joins TRBV5-4 and TRBJ2-6; possibly TRBD1 for D (5 bases). The CDR3 is made up of 16 amino acids. CDR1 SGHNT and CDR2 YYREEE come from the germline V gene (reference sequence). Trimming left V 2 bases short and J 0 bases short, with 9 bases between. CDR3: CASSFHQGSGANVLTF. DNA of the CDR3: TGTGCCAGCAGCTTCCATCAGGGCTCTGGGGCCAACGTCCTGACTTTC.

This sequence joins TRBV5-5 and TRBJ2-7; 9 nucleotides match TRBD1. Trimming took 1 base from V and 5 from J; bases not matched to a gene: 7. Germline assignment: CDR1 SGHKS and CDR2 YYEKEE (reference sequence). The CDR3 runs 15 residues. This CDR3 reads CASSLYPTGGNEQYF. In DNA form, the CDR3 reads TGTGCCAGCAGCTTGTATCCTACAGGGGGCAACGAGCAGTACTTC.

With respect to this clonotype: A read error is possible here, since a much larger clone lies one base away. The rearrangement joins TRBV12-3 or TRBV12-4 to TRBJ2-3; TRBD2 agrees at 9 bases. The CDR3 is made up of 14 amino acids. V shed 6 bases and J 6 bases; nucleotides not matched to a gene: 7. The CDR3 coding sequence is TGTGCCAGCAGGTCGAGCGGGGGGAAGGATACGCAGTATTTT. It encodes CASRSSGGKDTQYF.

The chain recombines TRBV14 with TRBJ1-6; 7 bases match TRBD1. The V gene's germline CDR1 is SGHDN and CDR2 FVKESK. V gave up 1 base and J gave up 12 bases; unmatched junction bases: 6. This CDR3 comprises 14 residues. CDR3 nucleotide sequence: TGTGCCAGCAGCCAAGCAGGGGGTTTCGAACCCCTCCACTTT. Its translation is CASSQAGGFEPLHF.